Listed here is a single T cell receptor beta chain. Its matching antigen is unknown. The record originates from a study of blood T cells in healthy people across ages. General study findings and limits: Estimates drawn from one million T cells were deemed to understate diversity.

A second roughly 6 to 11 cycle PCR used barcoded and J-beta primers. TCRdb analysed the 5' RACE reads with MiXCR anew, one entry per CDR3 protein. The sample carries 1 million to 1.2 million distinct CDR3 sequences, about two fifths recorded once. The CDR3 totals 15 residues. In germline, CDR1 is MNHEY, CDR2 SVGEGT. The V segment lost 0 bases and the J segment 0 bases; nucleotides outside the gene matches: 2. The receptor was derived from a man younger than 35 in good health. Source material: blood. The rearrangement joins TRBV6-2 or TRBV6-3 to TRBJ2-7; the match to TRBD1 covers 7 bases. The CDR3 reads CASSYSGQSSYEQYF. Written as DNA, the CDR3 is TGTGCCAGCAGTTACTCGGGACAGAGCTCCTACGAGCAGTACTTC.